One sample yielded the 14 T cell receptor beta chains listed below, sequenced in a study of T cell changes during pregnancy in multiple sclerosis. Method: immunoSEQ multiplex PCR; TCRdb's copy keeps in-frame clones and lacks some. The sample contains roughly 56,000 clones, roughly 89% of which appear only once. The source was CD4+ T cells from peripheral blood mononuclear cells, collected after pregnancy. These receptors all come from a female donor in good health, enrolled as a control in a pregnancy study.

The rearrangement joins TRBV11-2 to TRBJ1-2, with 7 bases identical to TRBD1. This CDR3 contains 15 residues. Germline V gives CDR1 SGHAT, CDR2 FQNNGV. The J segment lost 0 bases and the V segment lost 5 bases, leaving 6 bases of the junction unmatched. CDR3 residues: CASSIAGTANYGYTF. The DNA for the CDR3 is TGTGCCAGCAGCATAGCAGGGACAGCTAACTATGGCTACACCTTC.

The CDR3 reads CASSSFRQGALNYGYTF. The CDR3 DNA follows: TGTGCCAGCAGCTCTTTTCGACAGGGGGCGCTGAACTATGGCTACACCTTC. The rearrangement uses TRBV5-4 and TRBJ1-2, with 10 bases fitting TRBD1. The CDR3 is 17 amino acids. Germline V gene sequence: CDR1 SGHNT, CDR2 YYREEE (reference sequence). The V gene end was trimmed by 3 bases and the J gene end by 2 bases; junction bases not matched to a gene: 10.

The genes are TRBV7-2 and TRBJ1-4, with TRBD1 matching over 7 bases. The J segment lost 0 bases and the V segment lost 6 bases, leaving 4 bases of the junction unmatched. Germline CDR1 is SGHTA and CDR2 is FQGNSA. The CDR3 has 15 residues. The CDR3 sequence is CASRSGQATNEKLFF. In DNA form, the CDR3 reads TGTGCCAGCAGGAGCGGACAGGCAACTAATGAAAAACTGTTTTTT.

CDR3 DNA sequence: TGTGCCAGCAGCTTAGGAGCCCCCGATACGGGGACCTACGAGCAGTACTTC. It translates to CASSLGAPDTGTYEQYF. The rearrangement uses TRBV7-9 and TRBJ2-7; perhaps TRBD2 as D (5 bases). Between the trimmed V and J ends, which lost 1 base and 2 bases, there was a span of 18 bases. Germline V gene lookup returns CDR1 SEHNR and CDR2 FQNEAQ (reference sequence). The CDR3 totals 17 residues.

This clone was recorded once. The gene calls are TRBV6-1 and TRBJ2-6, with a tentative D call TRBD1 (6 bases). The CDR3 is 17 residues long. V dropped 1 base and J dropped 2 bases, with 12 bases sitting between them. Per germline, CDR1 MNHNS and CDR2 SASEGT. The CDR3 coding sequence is TGTGCCAGCAGTGAAGGTAGGGGGAGAGCTGGGGCCAACGTCCTGACTTTC. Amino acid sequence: CASSEGRGRAGANVLTF.

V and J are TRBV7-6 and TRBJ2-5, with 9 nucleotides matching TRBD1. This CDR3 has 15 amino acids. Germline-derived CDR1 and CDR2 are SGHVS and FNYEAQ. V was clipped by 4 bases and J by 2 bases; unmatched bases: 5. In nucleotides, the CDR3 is TGTGCCAGCAGCTACGCGACAGGGGGACAAGAGACCCAGTACTTC. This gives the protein CASSYATGGQETQYF.

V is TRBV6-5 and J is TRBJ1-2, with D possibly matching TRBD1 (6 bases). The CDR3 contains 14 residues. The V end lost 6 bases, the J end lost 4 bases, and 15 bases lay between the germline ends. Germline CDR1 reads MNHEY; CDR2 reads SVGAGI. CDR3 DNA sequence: TGTGCCAGCAGAAAACAGGGTATCCCCTATGGCTACACCTTC. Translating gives CASRKQGIPYGYTF.

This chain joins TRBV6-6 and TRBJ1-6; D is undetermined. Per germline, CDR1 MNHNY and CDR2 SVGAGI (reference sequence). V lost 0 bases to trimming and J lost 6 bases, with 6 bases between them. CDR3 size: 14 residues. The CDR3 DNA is TGTGCCAGCAGTTACTCGTCAGTTAATTCACCCCTCCACTTT. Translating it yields CASSYSSVNSPLHF.

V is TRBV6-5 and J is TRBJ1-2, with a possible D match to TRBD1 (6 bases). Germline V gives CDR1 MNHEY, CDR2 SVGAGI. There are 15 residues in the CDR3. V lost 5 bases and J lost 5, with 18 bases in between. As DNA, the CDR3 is TGTGCCAGCAGTCGGGATCATCAGGGGATGTATGGCTACACCTTC. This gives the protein CASSRDHQGMYGYTF.

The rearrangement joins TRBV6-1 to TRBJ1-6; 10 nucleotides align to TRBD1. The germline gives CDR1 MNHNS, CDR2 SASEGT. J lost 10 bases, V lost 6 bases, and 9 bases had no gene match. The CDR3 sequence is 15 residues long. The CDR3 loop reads CASRMNRDRGSPLHF. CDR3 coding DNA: TGTGCCAGCAGAATGAACCGGGACAGGGGATCACCCCTCCACTTT.

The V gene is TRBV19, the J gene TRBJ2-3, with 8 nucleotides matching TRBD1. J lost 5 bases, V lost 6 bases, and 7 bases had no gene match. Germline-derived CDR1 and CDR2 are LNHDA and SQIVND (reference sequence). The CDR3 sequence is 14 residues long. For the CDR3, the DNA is TGTGCCAGTAGACCTCTACAGGGGGTAGATACGCAGTATTTT. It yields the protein CASRPLQGVDTQYF.

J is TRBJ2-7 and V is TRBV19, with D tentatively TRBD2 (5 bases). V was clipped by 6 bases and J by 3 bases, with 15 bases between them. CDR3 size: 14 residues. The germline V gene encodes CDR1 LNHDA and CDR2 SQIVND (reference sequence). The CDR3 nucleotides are TGTGCCAGTAGCCCAGGTAGGGCGGGCTACGAGCAGTACTTC. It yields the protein CASSPGRAGYEQYF.

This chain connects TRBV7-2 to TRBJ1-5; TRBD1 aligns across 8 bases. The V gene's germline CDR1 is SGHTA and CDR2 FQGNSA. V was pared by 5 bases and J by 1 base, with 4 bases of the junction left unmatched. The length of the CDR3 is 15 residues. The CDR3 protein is CASSPRTGSNQPQHF. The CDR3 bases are TGTGCCAGCAGCCCGAGGACAGGGAGCAATCAGCCCCAGCATTTT.

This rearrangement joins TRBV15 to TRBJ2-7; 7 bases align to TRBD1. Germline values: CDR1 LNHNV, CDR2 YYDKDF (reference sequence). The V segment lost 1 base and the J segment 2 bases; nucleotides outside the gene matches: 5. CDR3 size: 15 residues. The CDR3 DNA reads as TGTGCCACCAGCAGAGTCGAAACAGGGGCCTACGAGCAGTACTTC. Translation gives CATSRVETGAYEQYF.